Here is one T cell receptor beta chain with its context. This sample stems from a study of blood T cell repertoires in COVID-19. Study overall: Spain, Italy and the United States supplied samples that represented acute and convalescent COVID-19. Nucleic acid was either cDNA or gDNA, and it came from T cells, B-cell-depleted T cells, or PBMCs.

As originally analysed: Cell counts per sample came from amplifying reference gene primers. TCRdb keeps only in-frame clones here, not all; method: immunoSEQ multiplex PCR. That table is the source of V, J and clone size, and D and trimming were worked out from the DNA. Of some 20,000 clones detected, roughly 90% appear once; the ten largest clones hold 11%. The CDR3 has 18 residues. Germline CDR1 and CDR2: ENHRY and SYGVKD. The J segment lost 4 bases and the V segment lost 2 bases, leaving 12 bases of the junction unmatched. The genes are TRBV10-3 and TRBJ1-5, with TRBD1 identical over 9 bases. The receptor comes from a human donor in a cohort sampled during active COVID-19. The sequencing sample was made of peripheral blood. CDR3 DNA sequence: TGTGCCATCAGTGAGGGACTTACGAGGGGGACAGGGAATCAGCCCCAGCATTTT. It specifies CAISEGLTRGTGNQPQHF.